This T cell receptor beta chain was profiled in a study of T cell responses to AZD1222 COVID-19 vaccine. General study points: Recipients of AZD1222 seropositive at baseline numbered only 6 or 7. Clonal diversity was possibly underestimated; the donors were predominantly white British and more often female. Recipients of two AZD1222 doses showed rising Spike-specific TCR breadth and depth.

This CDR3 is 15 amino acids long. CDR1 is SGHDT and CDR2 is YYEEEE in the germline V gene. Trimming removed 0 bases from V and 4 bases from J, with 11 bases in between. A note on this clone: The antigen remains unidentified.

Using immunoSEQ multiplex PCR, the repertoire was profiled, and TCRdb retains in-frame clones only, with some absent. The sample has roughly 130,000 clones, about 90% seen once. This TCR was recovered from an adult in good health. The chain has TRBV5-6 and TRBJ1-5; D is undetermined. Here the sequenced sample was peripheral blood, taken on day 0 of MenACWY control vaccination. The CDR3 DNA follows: TGTGCCAGCAGCTTGGGGGGAGTGTGGAATCAGCCCCAGCATTTT. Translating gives CASSLGGVWNQPQHF.